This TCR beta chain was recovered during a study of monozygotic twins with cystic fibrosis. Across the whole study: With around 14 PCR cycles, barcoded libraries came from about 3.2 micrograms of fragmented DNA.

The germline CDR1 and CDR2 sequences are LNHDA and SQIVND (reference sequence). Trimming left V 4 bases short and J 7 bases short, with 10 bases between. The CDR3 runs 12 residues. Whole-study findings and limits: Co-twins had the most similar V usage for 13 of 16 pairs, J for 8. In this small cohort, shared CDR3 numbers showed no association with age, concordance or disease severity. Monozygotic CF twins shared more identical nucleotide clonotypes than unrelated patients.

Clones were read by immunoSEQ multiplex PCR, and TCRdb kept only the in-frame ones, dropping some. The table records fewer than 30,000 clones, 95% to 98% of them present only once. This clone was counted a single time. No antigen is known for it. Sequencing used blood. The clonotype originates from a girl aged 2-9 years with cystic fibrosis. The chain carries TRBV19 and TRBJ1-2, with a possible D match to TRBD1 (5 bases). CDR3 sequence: CASSKQGTGYTF. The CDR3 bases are TGTGCCAGTAGTAAGCAGGGAACTGGCTACACCTTC.